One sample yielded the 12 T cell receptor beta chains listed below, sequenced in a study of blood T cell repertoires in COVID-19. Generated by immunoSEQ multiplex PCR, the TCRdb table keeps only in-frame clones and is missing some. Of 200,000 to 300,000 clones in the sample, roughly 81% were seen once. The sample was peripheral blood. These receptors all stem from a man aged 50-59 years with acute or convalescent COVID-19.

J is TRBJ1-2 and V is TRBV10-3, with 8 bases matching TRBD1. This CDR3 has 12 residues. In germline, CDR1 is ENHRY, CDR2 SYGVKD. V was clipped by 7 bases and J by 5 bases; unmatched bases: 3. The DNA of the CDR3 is TGTGCCATCACCCGGACAGGGTATGGCTACACCTTC. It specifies CAITRTGYGYTF.

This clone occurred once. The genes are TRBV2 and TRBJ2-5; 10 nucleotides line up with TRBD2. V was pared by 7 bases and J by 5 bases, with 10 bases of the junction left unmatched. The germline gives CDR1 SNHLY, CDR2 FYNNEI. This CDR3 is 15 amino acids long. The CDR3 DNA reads TGTGCCAGCAACTTACTAGCGGGACCTCGGGAGACCCAGTACTTC. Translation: CASNLLAGPRETQYF.

The CDR3 DNA reads as TGTGCCAGTAGTAAAGAAAACAGCCCCCTCATCGGCGAAAAACTGTTTTTT. It is translated as CASSKENSPLIGEKLFF. J is TRBJ1-4 and V is TRBV19; D call uncertain. CDR1 and CDR2 from the germline V gene are LNHDA and SQIVND (reference sequence). Between the trimmed V and J ends, which lost 4 bases and 8 bases, there was a span of 23 bases. The CDR3 is 17 amino acids.

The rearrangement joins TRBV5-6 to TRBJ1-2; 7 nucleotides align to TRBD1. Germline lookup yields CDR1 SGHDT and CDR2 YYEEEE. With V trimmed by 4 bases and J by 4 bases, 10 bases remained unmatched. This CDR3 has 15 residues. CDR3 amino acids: CASSHRQGEVYGYTF. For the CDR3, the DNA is TGTGCCAGCAGCCATAGACAGGGTGAGGTCTATGGCTACACCTTC.

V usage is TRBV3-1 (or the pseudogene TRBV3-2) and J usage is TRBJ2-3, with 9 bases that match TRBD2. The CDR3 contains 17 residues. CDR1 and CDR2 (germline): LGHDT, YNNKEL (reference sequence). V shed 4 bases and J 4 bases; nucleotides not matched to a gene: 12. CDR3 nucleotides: TGTGCCAGCAGCCTCTTGGGGGAGCGGGGGGCCGCAGATACGCAGTATTTT. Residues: CASSLLGERGAADTQYF.

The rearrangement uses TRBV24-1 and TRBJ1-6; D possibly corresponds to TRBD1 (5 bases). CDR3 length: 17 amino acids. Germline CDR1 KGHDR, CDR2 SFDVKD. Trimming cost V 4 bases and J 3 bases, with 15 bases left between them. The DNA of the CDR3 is TGTGCCACCAGTGACAGGGCCTTGCAGGTCTATAATTCACCCCTCCACTTT. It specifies CATSDRALQVYNSPLHF.

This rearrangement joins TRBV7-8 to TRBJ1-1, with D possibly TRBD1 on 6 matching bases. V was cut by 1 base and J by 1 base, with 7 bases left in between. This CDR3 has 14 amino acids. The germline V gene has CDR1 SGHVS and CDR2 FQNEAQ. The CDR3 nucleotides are TGTGCCAGCAGCTTAGAGGGGGAGAACACTGAAGCTTTCTTT. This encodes CASSLEGENTEAFF.

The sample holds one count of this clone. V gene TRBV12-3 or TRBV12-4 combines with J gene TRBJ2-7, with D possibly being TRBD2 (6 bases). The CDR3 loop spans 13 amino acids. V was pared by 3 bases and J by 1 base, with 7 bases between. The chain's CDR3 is CASSFGGSYEQYF. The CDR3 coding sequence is TGTGCCAGCAGTTTTGGGGGGTCCTACGAGCAGTACTTC.

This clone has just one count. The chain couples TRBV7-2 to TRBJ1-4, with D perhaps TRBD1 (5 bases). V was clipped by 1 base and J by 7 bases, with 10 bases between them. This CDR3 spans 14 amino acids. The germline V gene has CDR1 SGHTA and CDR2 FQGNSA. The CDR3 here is CASSLGQGGEKLFF. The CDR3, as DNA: TGTGCCAGCAGCTTAGGTCAGGGAGGTGAAAAACTGTTTTTT.

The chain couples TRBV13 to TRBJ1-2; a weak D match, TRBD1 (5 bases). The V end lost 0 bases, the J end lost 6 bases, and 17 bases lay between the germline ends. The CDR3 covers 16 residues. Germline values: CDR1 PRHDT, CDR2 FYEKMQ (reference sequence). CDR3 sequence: CASSLGTGNPGDGYTF. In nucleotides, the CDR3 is TGTGCCAGCAGCTTAGGGACCGGGAACCCGGGGGATGGCTACACCTTC.

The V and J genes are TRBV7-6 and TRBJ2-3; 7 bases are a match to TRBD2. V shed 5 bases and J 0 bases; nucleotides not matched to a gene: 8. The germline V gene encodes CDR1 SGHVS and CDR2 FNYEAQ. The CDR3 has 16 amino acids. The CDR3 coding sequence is TGTGCCAGCAGCCCGGGGACTACTTTTAGCACAGATACGCAGTATTTT. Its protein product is CASSPGTTFSTDTQYF. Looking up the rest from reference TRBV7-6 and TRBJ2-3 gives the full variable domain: GAGVSQSPRYKVTKRGQDVALRCDPISGHVSLYWYRQALGQGPEFLTYFNYEAQQDKSGLPNDRFSAERPEGSISTLTIQRTEQRDSAMYRCASSPGTTFSTDTQYFGPGTRLTVL.

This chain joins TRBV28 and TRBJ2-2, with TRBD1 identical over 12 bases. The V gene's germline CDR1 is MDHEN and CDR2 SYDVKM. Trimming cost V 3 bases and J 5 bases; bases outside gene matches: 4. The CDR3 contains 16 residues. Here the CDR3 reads CASSFRDRGLTGELFF. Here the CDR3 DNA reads TGTGCCAGCAGTTTCCGGGACAGGGGGCTGACCGGGGAGCTGTTTTTT.